The 18 T cell receptor beta chains below all came from one sample that was sequenced in a study of OX40 agonist ivuxolimab in advanced cancers. Assay used: immunoSEQ multiplex PCR; TCRdb lists only in-frame clones, some missing. Among 50,000 to 65,000 clones listed, about 86% were seen once. Sequences were derived from CD4+ or CD8+ T cells sorted from blood, sampled in a trial of the OX40 agonist ivuxolimab. The receptor source for this set is an adult with an advanced solid tumor such as melanoma, head and neck, liver or kidney cancer.

The rearrangement links TRBV7-2 to TRBJ2-7, with 7 nucleotides matching TRBD1. The CDR3 has 13 amino acids. V was clipped by 5 bases and J by 5 bases; unmatched bases: 6. Germline CDR1 is SGHTA and CDR2 is FQGNSA. The CDR3 is CASSLRDSHEQYF. The DNA for the CDR3 is TGTGCCAGCAGCCTCCGGGACAGCCACGAGCAGTACTTC.

The V gene is TRBV6-5, the J gene TRBJ2-3; D is possibly TRBD1 (5 bases). Germline V lookup: CDR1 MNHEY, CDR2 SVGAGI. Trimming took off 5 bases at V and 8 bases at J, with 14 bases between the two ends. The CDR3 covers 13 residues. CDR3 sequence reads: CASSTTRASTQYF. The CDR3 nucleotides are TGTGCCAGCAGTACCACCAGGGCTAGTACGCAGTATTTT.

The chain combines TRBV28 with TRBJ2-5; unclear D gene. The germline V gene has CDR1 MDHEN and CDR2 SYDVKM. CDR3 size: 17 residues. V was trimmed by 0 bases and J by 1 base, leaving 15 bases between them. DNA for the CDR3: TGTGCCAGCAGTTTATGGGCGTGGAACGGCAGCCAAGAGACCCAGTACTTC. Its protein is CASSLWAWNGSQETQYF.

The rearrangement uses TRBV11-2 and TRBJ1-1; D unresolved. This CDR3 is 15 amino acids long. CDR1 is SGHAT, CDR2 FQNNGV, per germline. V was trimmed by 1 base and J by 1 base, leaving 10 bases between them. The CDR3 DNA follows: TGTGCCAGCAGCTTAGGGGTCTTGAGGAACACTGAAGCTTTCTTT. This sequence encodes CASSLGVLRNTEAFF.

The rearrangement links TRBV7-9 to TRBJ2-3; D may be TRBD1 (5 bases). V gave up 2 bases and J gave up 3 bases, with 12 bases separating them. Germline V gene lookup returns CDR1 SEHNR and CDR2 FQNEAQ (reference sequence). This CDR3 has 15 amino acids. The chain's CDR3 is CASSLSAGLTDTQYF. The CDR3, as DNA: TGTGCCAGCAGCTTATCGGCAGGGTTAACAGATACGCAGTATTTT.

The chain is built from TRBV2 and TRBJ2-1; TRBD1 matches at 7 bases. V lost 6 bases to trimming and J lost 6 bases; unmatched junction nucleotides: 11. This CDR3 region has 15 residues. The germline V gene has CDR1 SNHLY and CDR2 FYNNEI. The CDR3 loop is CASSGFLTGSNEQFF. CDR3 bases: TGTGCCAGCAGCGGGTTTCTGACAGGGTCCAATGAGCAGTTCTTC. The full variable domain, in which reference TRBV2 and TRBJ2-1 provide the parts outside the CDR3, is EPEVTQTPSHQVTQMGQEVILRCVPISNHLYFYWYRQILGQKVEFLVSFYNNEISEKSEIFDDQFSVERPDGSNFTLKIRSTKLEDSAMYFCASSGFLTGSNEQFFGPGTRLTVL.

This clone is medium-sized by share. The chain recombines TRBV5-1 with TRBJ2-7; 7 nucleotides align to TRBD1. The V gene end was trimmed by 4 bases and the J gene end by 1 base; junction bases not matched to a gene: 11. The CDR3 is 16 residues long. Germline loops: CDR1 SGHRS, CDR2 YFSETQ. DNA of the CDR3: TGCGCCAGCAGCCCTACGACAGGGCCCCTATCCTACGAGCAGTACTTC. This encodes CASSPTTGPLSYEQYF.

The DNA for the CDR3 is TGTGCCAGCAGCTTAGACAGAGGACTTTACAATGAGCAGTTCTTC. Protein product: CASSLDRGLYNEQFF. This sequence joins TRBV7-2 and TRBJ2-1; a possible D gene is TRBD2 (5 bases). The germline V and J ends were trimmed by 1 base and 4 bases, with 11 bases remaining between them. The CDR3 sequence is 15 residues long. Germline CDR1 is SGHTA and CDR2 is FQGNSA.

The CDR3 bases are TGTGCCAGCAGTTACGACACTAGCGGGAGCTACGAGCAGTACTTC. This codes for CASSYDTSGSYEQYF. The chain is built from TRBV6-5 and TRBJ2-7; 11 bases line up with TRBD2. J lost 3 bases, V lost 2 bases, and 3 bases had no gene match. Germline V gene lookup returns CDR1 MNHEY and CDR2 SVGAGI. This CDR3 spans 15 amino acids.

This clone appeared a single time. The genes are TRBV30 and TRBJ1-3, with 8 bases identical to TRBD1. V lost 2 bases, J lost 0 bases, and 3 bases stayed unmatched. From germline, CDR1 is GTSNPN and CDR2 SVGIG (reference sequence). There are 15 residues in the CDR3. CDR3 in DNA: TGTGCCTGGAGTATCGGGACAGGCTCTGGAAACACCATATATTTT. This sequence encodes CAWSIGTGSGNTIYF.

This chain uses TRBV25-1 with TRBJ2-5; unclear D gene. Germline assignment: CDR1 MGHDK and CDR2 SYGVNS. The CDR3 sequence is 14 residues long. Trimming removed 1 base at V and 5 bases at J, with 11 bases between. CDR3 nucleotides: TGTGCCAGCAGTGAATCTCGGGCCGGGGAGACCCAGTACTTC. Amino acids: CASSESRAGETQYF.

The chain links TRBV5-1 to TRBJ1-6; TRBD1 aligns across 10 bases. In germline, CDR1 is SGHRS, CDR2 YFSETQ. Unmatched junction bases numbered 3, after V lost 4 bases and J lost 11 bases. CDR3 length: 13 amino acids. The CDR3 DNA is TGCGCCAGCAGCGGACAGGGGGAAACACCCCTCCACTTT. This codes for CASSGQGETPLHF.

The chain carries TRBV14 and TRBJ1-1; D gene ambiguous. CDR1 and CDR2 from the germline V gene are SGHDN and FVKESK. The V gene lost 10 bases and the J gene lost 1 base, with 13 bases spanning the gap. There are 13 residues in the CDR3. CDR3: CATVGQPNTEAFF. For the CDR3, the DNA is TGTGCCACCGTAGGGCAGCCGAACACTGAAGCTTTCTTT.

This clone showed up just once. The chain links TRBV19 to TRBJ2-2; TRBD1 aligns across 7 bases. From germline, CDR1 is LNHDA and CDR2 SQIVND (reference sequence). The length of the CDR3 is 15 residues. J gave up 3 bases and V 6 bases, and 7 bases lay outside the gene matches. The CDR3 coding sequence is TGTGCCAGTAGCCCGAGACAGGGACACACCGGGGAGCTGTTTTTT. It specifies CASSPRQGHTGELFF.

The V gene is TRBV29-1, the J gene TRBJ1-2; 9 bases are shared with TRBD1. Germline loops: CDR1 SQVTM, CDR2 ANQGSEA. The V segment lost 7 bases and the J segment 1 base; nucleotides outside the gene matches: 4. The CDR3 is made up of 13 amino acids. The CDR3 sequence: CSAMDRGNYGYTF. The CDR3 coding sequence is TGCAGCGCAATGGACAGGGGTAACTATGGCTACACCTTC.

This clone was detected a few times. J is TRBJ1-2 and V is TRBV27, with D hard to call. The CDR3 covers 13 residues. Germline V CDR1 and CDR2: MNHEY, SMNVEV (reference sequence). The germline V and J ends were trimmed by 2 bases and 5 bases, with 9 bases remaining between them. In nucleotides, the CDR3 is TGTGCCAGCAGTTTAAAGAGGGAGTATGGCTACACCTTC. Encoded protein: CASSLKREYGYTF.

This chain links TRBV18 with TRBJ2-1, with no clear D. CDR3 size: 15 residues. Per the germline V gene, CDR1 is KGHSH and CDR2 is LQKENI. V was cut by 7 bases and J by 6 bases, with 19 bases left in between. The CDR3 reads CASWSRVAQVNEQFF. CDR3 sequence (DNA): TGTGCCAGCTGGTCCCGGGTAGCCCAGGTCAATGAGCAGTTCTTC.

The chain links TRBV7-8 to TRBJ2-1; 13 bases line up with TRBD2. Germline CDR1 reads SGHVS; CDR2 reads FQNEAQ. With V trimmed by 4 bases and J by 4 bases, 4 bases remained unmatched. The CDR3 contains 16 residues. This CDR3 is CASSYGGLAGYNEQFF. In DNA, the CDR3 is TGTGCCAGCAGCTACGGGGGACTAGCGGGATACAATGAGCAGTTCTTC.